This TCR beta chain stems from a study of cytomegalovirus exposure and HLA in healthy donors. PCR employed 60 Vbeta and 13 Jbeta primers. Sequencing used immunoSEQ multiplex PCR; TCRdb keeps in-frame clones, though not all of them. The sample includes about 83,000 clones, 60% to 85% of them seen just once. Germline values: CDR1 LNHDA, CDR2 SQIVND (reference sequence). The V gene end was trimmed by 9 bases and the J gene end by 5 bases; junction bases not matched to a gene: 12. This CDR3 has 14 amino acids. Whole-study results and caveats: TRBV6-2, TRBV6-3 and some other V segments were excluded as indistinguishable.

On this clone itself: The antigen remains unidentified.

The chain employs TRBV19 and TRBJ1-1, with 7 bases that match TRBD1. The source of this sequence is a man aged 18 to 29 in good health and CMV-seropositive. Sequencing used PBMCs. The CDR3 DNA reads as TGTGCCAGCCGGAACACAGGGGATGGAACTGAAGCTTTCTTT. Its protein product is CASRNTGDGTEAFF. The whole variable domain, filled in from reference TRBV19 and TRBJ1-1, reads DGGITQSPKYLFRKEGQNVTLSCEQNLNHDAMYWYRQDPGQGLRLIYYSQIVNDFQKGDIAEGYSVSREKKESFPLTVTSAQKNPTAFYLCASRNTGDGTEAFFGQGTRLTVV.